This TCR beta chain originates from a study of molecular identifiers for immune sequencing clone quantification (dated by TCRdb to 2016 to 2019). Some background on the complete study: For a replicate experiment, the RNA from either 20,000 or 100,000 naive CD8 T cells was divided into five aliquots, and four of those aliquots went on to sequencing. This methods study benchmarked molecular-identifier clustering-based TCR repertoire sequencing (MIDCIRS) and TCR RNA copy counting, using CD8 T cells to do so.

The method behind the library was PCR. Sequencing instrument: Illumina HiSeq 4000. Bulk TCR libraries were made following a previously described method, with the TCR primers given in Table S5. Purification of total RNA was performed with the Qiagen AllPrep DNA/RNA kit. Before analysis, reads from multiple sequencing runs of the same library were pooled. On the authors' methods: Reads were retained only if their TCR constant sequence matched exactly, and those retained reads were trimmed to 150 nt and grouped according to their 12-nt molecular barcodes. Reads within each barcode group were sub-clustered using a 15% Levenshtein threshold, and quality-weighted consensus sequences were constructed for each RNA molecule. Non-functional sequences were removed, as were lower-count sequences one edit away from another. Barcode sub-clusters with fewer than 20% of the maximum read count were removed, based on fitting two negative binomial distributions. TCRdb handled the public reads itself, with Q25 trimming in fastp and clone calling in MiXCR, and kept productive beta chains. Each entry is one CDR3 protein sequence, shown with its most common DNA and genes. The V and J calls reflect TCRdb's pipeline rather than the authors' work. In this sample the table shows tens of thousands of distinct CDR3 sequences, around a sixth of which occur a single time. The ten largest clonotypes hold over 1.2% of the sample.

General findings and caveats noted by the study authors: In CMV-specific effector cells, over 99% of molecules were held by clones above 20 RNA copies, whereas under 1% of molecules were held by such clones in naive cells. Modeling gave roughly 2.9 recovered TCR RNA copies per cell versus around 10 by digital PCR, implying roughly 29% capture efficiency. The naive libraries included spiked-in Jurkat TCR RNA (10 copies' worth), and this Jurkat TCR RNA is not part of the donor repertoire. Highly expanded clone sizes could be underestimated if identical TCR molecules share a barcode. When barcode sub-clustering was omitted, TCR diversity was inflated by chimeric consensus sequences, with chimeras reaching as high as 47%. A single cell's worth of spiked-in Jurkat TCR RNA was reported detectable even among 900,000 to 1,000,000 naive CD8 T cells.

Inclusive of the bounding cysteine and phenylalanine, the CDR3 is 13 residues long. This entry keeps only the CDR3 DNA: 39 bases, framed from base 1. Sequences SGHVT (CDR1) and SQSDAQ (CDR2) are obtained from the germline V gene. Trimming removed 4 bases from V and 3 bases from J, leaving 10 bases between the germline ends. Libraries of naive CD8 T cells were generated from roughly 20,000 to 1,000,000 sorted cells, with 10%, 30% or 50% of the purified RNA used. Naive CD8 T cells were FACS-sorted as CD8+CD4-CCR7+CD45RA+ on a BD FACSAria II into RLT Plus buffer. To test detection sensitivity, Jurkat RNA equal to ten TCR copies was added to samples of about 19,000-1,100,000 naive CD8 T cells. Enrichment of CD8 T cells was done with RosetteSep CD8+ T Cell Enrichment Cocktail plus Ficoll-Paque, and ACK red cell lysis came afterward. As concerns this clonotype: No cognate antigen has been identified for it. No quality values exist for individual bases; no much larger clone is one base distant.

The sequencing input was naive CD8+ T cells from blood, with Jurkat cell RNA spiked in. What this sample's cell subset or site label stands for: FACS-sorted CD8+CD4-CCR7+CD45RA+ naive T cells. Recombination linked TRBV7-4 to TRBJ2-7; perhaps TRBD2 is the D gene, with 5 bases matching. The sequence was collected from a human donor in good health. Some libraries in this study had Jurkat cell RNA spiked in. CDR3 protein: CASSSRERYEQYF. The sequence in DNA is TGTGCCAGCAGCTCGAGGGAACGCTACGAGCAGTACTTC.